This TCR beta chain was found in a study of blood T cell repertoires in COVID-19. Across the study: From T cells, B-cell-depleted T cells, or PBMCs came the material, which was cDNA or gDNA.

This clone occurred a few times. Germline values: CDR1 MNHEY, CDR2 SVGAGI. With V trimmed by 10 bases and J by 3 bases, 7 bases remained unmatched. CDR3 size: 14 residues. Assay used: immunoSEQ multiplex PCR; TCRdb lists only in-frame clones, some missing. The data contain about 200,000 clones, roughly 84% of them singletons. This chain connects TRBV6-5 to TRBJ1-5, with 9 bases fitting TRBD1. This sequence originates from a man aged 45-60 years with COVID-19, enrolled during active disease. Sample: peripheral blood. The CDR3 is CATSTGGDNQPQHF. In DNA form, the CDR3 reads TGTGCCACCTCAACAGGGGGCGACAATCAGCCCCAGCATTTT.